A single TCR beta chain is shown here with its context. This entry belongs to a study of OX40 agonist ivuxolimab in advanced cancers. Clones were read by immunoSEQ multiplex PCR, and TCRdb kept only the in-frame ones, dropping some. The sample lists about 8,900 clones, around 90% occurring once. The ends were cut back, 6 bases at V and 1 base at J, with 13 bases in the middle. The CDR3 length is 14 residues. Germline V gene sequence: CDR1 SNHLY, CDR2 FYNNEI. Sequenced here: CD4+ or CD8+ T cells sorted from blood, sampled in a trial of the OX40 agonist ivuxolimab. The sequence was obtained from an adult with an advanced solid tumor such as melanoma, head and neck, liver or kidney cancer. The chain links TRBV2 to TRBJ2-7, with D perhaps TRBD1 (5 bases). The CDR3 here is CASSLDRLSYEQYF. DNA of the CDR3: TGTGCCAGCAGCCTAGACAGACTTTCCTACGAGCAGTACTTC.